These 22 T cell receptor beta chains were all obtained from the same sample, sequenced in a study of spatial heterogeneity in lung cancer. Study conclusions and caveats: Counts of expanded alpha and beta TCRs within tumors tracked the tumor nonsynonymous mutation count.

TCRdb processed the 5' RACE reads anew with MiXCR; each CDR3 protein has one entry. The sample carries about 1,400 distinct CDR3 sequences, 10% to 15% recorded once. The sample's time point: sample taken at primary tumor resection. Antigens for these TCRs are unknown. Sequenced material: lung tumor tissue, taken at surgery. These receptors came from a female donor with early-stage non-small cell lung cancer.

This clonotype is deemed large. This chain joins TRBV4-1 and TRBJ2-1; D is undetermined. V was shortened by 6 bases and J by 0 bases, with 6 bases between the two germline ends. Germline V lookup: CDR1 MGHRA, CDR2 YSYEKL. The CDR3 totals 13 residues. CDR3 in DNA: TGCGCCAGCAGTCGAGACTCCTACAATGAGCAGTTCTTC. Translated, it gives CASSRDSYNEQFF.

This clonotype is large in the sample. V and J are TRBV6-2 or TRBV6-3 and TRBJ2-1; 11 bases are shared with TRBD1. CDR1 is MNHEY and CDR2 is SVGEGT in the germline V gene. The CDR3 has 16 residues. With V trimmed by 7 bases and J by 4 bases, 9 bases remained unmatched. The CDR3 protein is CASTHTRDRGYNEQFF. CDR3 bases: TGTGCCAGCACCCACACGAGGGACAGGGGGTACAATGAGCAGTTCTTC.

In this sample, this clonotype is medium-sized. The chain carries TRBV4-2 and TRBJ1-5; TRBD1 matches at 7 bases. The CDR3 extends over 16 amino acids. Germline V lookup: CDR1 LGHNA, CDR2 YNFKEQ. Losses at the gene ends were 0 bases for V and 4 bases for J; bases not matched to a gene: 6. The CDR3 nucleotides read TGTGCCAGCAGCCAAGATCCGGGACAGCCTAATCAGCCCCAGCATTTT. It is translated as CASSQDPGQPNQPQHF.

This clonotype is medium-sized (0.01 to 0.1%) by share. The V and J genes are TRBV30 and TRBJ2-2; no clear D gene. V lost 4 bases and J 8 bases, leaving 11 bases between the germline ends. The CDR3 loop spans 12 amino acids. Germline CDR1 is GTSNPN and CDR2 is SVGIG (reference sequence). CDR3 protein: CAWTPLWGELFF. The CDR3 nucleotides are TGTGCCTGGACCCCCCTATGGGGGGAGCTGTTTTTT.

This clonotype was observed at least ten times. The rearrangement links TRBV30 to TRBJ1-5; maybe TRBD1 (5 bases). The CDR3 is 14 residues long. Per germline, CDR1 GTSNPN and CDR2 SVGIG (reference sequence). The V and J ends lost 1 base and 6 bases respectively, with 13 bases between them. DNA for the CDR3: TGTGCCTGGAGTGAAGGTTGGGGCGGTCAGCCCCAGCATTTT. The encoded protein is CAWSEGWGGQPQHF. Full variable domain (missing parts from reference TRBV30 and TRBJ1-5): SQTIHQWPATLVQPVGSPLSLECTVEGTSNPNLYWYRQAAGRGLQLLFYSVGIGQISSEVPQNLSASRPQDRQFILSSKKLLLSDSGFYLCAWSEGWGGQPQHFGDGTRLSIL.

The V and J genes are TRBV29-1 and TRBJ2-3; D not resolved. This CDR3 contains 12 residues. V lost 6 bases, J lost 0 bases, and 7 bases lay in between. The germline gives CDR1 SQVTM, CDR2 ANQGSEA. The CDR3 sequence is CSVDPSTDTQYF. The CDR3 DNA follows: TGCAGCGTCGACCCTAGCACAGATACGCAGTATTTT.

Judged by abundance, this clonotype is medium-sized. The chain is built from TRBV6-1 and TRBJ2-1, with a tentative D call TRBD1 (6 bases). There are 14 residues in the CDR3. Trimming pared 7 bases from V and 0 bases from J, leaving 10 bases between. The germline gives CDR1 MNHNS, CDR2 SASEGT. The CDR3 coding sequence is TGTGCCAGCACCAGAGGGGGCTCCTACAATGAGCAGTTCTTC. This sequence encodes CASTRGGSYNEQFF.

This clonotype is large in the sample. V usage is TRBV29-1 and J usage is TRBJ2-5, with 10 bases aligning to TRBD2. V shed 4 bases, J shed 1 base, and the junction held 3 bases outside the gene matches. Germline-derived CDR1 and CDR2 are SQVTM and ANQGSEA. The CDR3 runs 14 residues. The CDR3 region is CSVGLAGSQETQYF. The CDR3 DNA reads as TGCAGCGTTGGACTAGCGGGTTCCCAAGAGACCCAGTACTTC. Full variable domain (missing parts from reference TRBV29-1 and TRBJ2-5): SAVISQKPSRDICQRGTSLTIQCQVDSQVTMMFWYRQQPGQSLTLIATANQGSEATYESGFVIDKFPISRPNLTFSTLTVSNMSPEDSSIYLCSVGLAGSQETQYFGPGTRLLVL.

Sample share makes this clonotype medium-sized. The chain links TRBV7-2 to TRBJ2-7, with 13 bases fitting TRBD2. V shed 5 bases, J shed 2 bases, and the junction held 6 bases outside the gene matches. Per germline, CDR1 SGHTA and CDR2 FQGNSA. This CDR3 has 16 amino acids. DNA of the CDR3: TGTGCCAGCAGCGTAACTAGCGGGAGGGGGACCTACGAGCAGTACTTC. Translation: CASSVTSGRGTYEQYF.

This clonotype was recorded many times. V is TRBV20-1 and J is TRBJ2-5; TRBD1 aligns across 7 bases. The CDR3 spans 12 residues. Trimming cost V 6 bases and J 7 bases; bases outside gene matches: 8. The germline V gene has CDR1 DFQATT and CDR2 SNEGSKA (reference sequence). The CDR3 DNA sequence: TGCAGTGCGCCTGACAGGGAACGGACCCAGTACTTC. Translating gives CSAPDRERTQYF.

The V gene is TRBV7-6, the J gene TRBJ2-5; D ambiguous. V lost 0 bases and J lost 1, with 3 bases in between. Germline assignment: CDR1 SGHVS and CDR2 FNYEAQ. There are 13 residues in the CDR3. CDR3 protein: CASSLASQETQYF. The DNA of the CDR3 is TGTGCCAGCAGCTTAGCCTCCCAAGAGACCCAGTACTTC.

This clonotype is medium-sized in the sample. This rearrangement joins TRBV29-1 to TRBJ2-5, with 8 bases that match TRBD2. CDR3 length: 15 residues. The V and J ends lost 7 bases and 0 bases, in that order; junction bases with no gene match: 10. Germline CDR1 and CDR2: SQVTM and ANQGSEA. CDR3 sequence: CSAEPGGGYQETQYF. Written as DNA, the CDR3 is TGCAGCGCCGAGCCGGGGGGGGGCTACCAAGAGACCCAGTACTTC.

By sample share, this clonotype is medium-sized. The chain joins TRBV4-3 to TRBJ1-5; TRBD1 might be the D (5 bases). The CDR3 is made up of 15 amino acids. Looked up from germline, CDR1 is LGHNA and CDR2 is YSLEER. V lost 0 bases and J lost 9, with 15 bases in between. The CDR3 region is CASSQDREGDLPQHF. CDR3 DNA sequence: TGCGCCAGCAGCCAAGATCGGGAAGGGGATCTGCCCCAGCATTTT.

V and J are TRBV29-1 and TRBJ1-3; D not certain. Trimming took 5 bases from V and 4 from J, leaving 9 bases between them. This CDR3 has 12 amino acids. The germline V gene encodes CDR1 SQVTM and CDR2 ANQGSEA. Here the CDR3 DNA reads TGCAGCGTTTTGACGGAAGGAAACACCATATATTTT. This sequence encodes CSVLTEGNTIYF.

This clonotype qualifies as medium-sized (0.01 to 0.1%). The J gene is TRBJ2-3, the V gene TRBV24-1; 8 positions agree with TRBD2. V lost 5 bases and J lost 6; bases outside the gene matches: 9. Germline V CDR1 and CDR2: KGHDR, SFDVKD. There are 15 residues in the CDR3. The CDR3 DNA follows: TGTGCCACCAGTGCGAGCGGGAGCGTCTTGGATACGCAGTATTTT. Translated: CATSASGSVLDTQYF.

This clonotype is medium-sized by share. The V call is TRBV29-1, the J call TRBJ2-1; D may be TRBD2 (7 bases). Germline V gene sequence: CDR1 SQVTM, CDR2 ANQGSEA. This CDR3 spans 15 amino acids. Trimming took 5 bases from V and 5 from J, leaving 19 bases between them. The chain's CDR3 is CSVKTGGAGDNEQFF. The DNA of the CDR3 is TGCAGCGTTAAAACGGGGGGCGCCGGGGACAATGAGCAGTTCTTC.

Sample share makes this clonotype medium-sized. The chain employs TRBV29-1 and TRBJ2-5; TRBD1 or TRBD2 may be the D gene (5 bases each). The CDR3 is made up of 13 amino acids. V was pared by 4 bases and J by 4 bases, with 13 bases between. In germline, CDR1 is SQVTM, CDR2 ANQGSEA. The CDR3 bases are TGCAGCGTTGTACCCGGGACCCCAGAGACCCAGTACTTC. Protein product: CSVVPGTPETQYF.

The chain joins TRBV19 to TRBJ2-3; D tentatively fits TRBD1 or TRBD2 (5 bases each). V gave up 0 bases and J gave up 12 bases, with 19 bases separating them. Germline values: CDR1 LNHDA, CDR2 SQIVND (reference sequence). The CDR3 covers 15 residues. The CDR3 sequence: CASSIDVGTRGEQYF. The CDR3 DNA reads TGTGCCAGTAGTATAGATGTAGGGACCCGAGGGGAACAGTATTTT. Complete variable domain (other parts from reference TRBV19 and TRBJ2-3): DGGITQSPKYLFRKEGQNVTLSCEQNLNHDAMYWYRQDPGQGLRLIYYSQIVNDFQKGDIAEGYSVSREKKESFPLTVTSAQKNPTAFYLCASSIDVGTRGEQYFGPGTRLTVL.

By sample share, this clonotype is large. V usage is TRBV20-1 and J usage is TRBJ1-4; 8 bases map to TRBD1. The CDR3 loop spans 14 amino acids. V was pared by 3 bases and J by 7 bases, with 7 bases of the junction left unmatched. Germline-derived CDR1 and CDR2 are DFQATT and SNEGSKA (reference sequence). The CDR3 nucleotides read TGCAGTGCTAGGAAGACAGGGGAGGGTGAAAAACTGTTTTTT. Protein sequence: CSARKTGEGEKLFF.

In its sample, this clonotype ranks as medium-sized (0.01 to 0.1%). This chain joins TRBV29-1 and TRBJ2-2; 8 positions match TRBD2. Trimming cost V 7 bases and J 1 base; bases outside gene matches: 5. Germline CDR1 is SQVTM and CDR2 is ANQGSEA. The CDR3 contains 14 residues. The CDR3 region has the DNA TGCAGCGCGGGAGGGAGGCTGAACACCGGGGAGCTGTTTTTT. Translating gives CSAGGRLNTGELFF.

This clonotype was detected only a few times. V gene TRBV24-1 combines with J gene TRBJ1-1, with D tentatively TRBD1 (5 bases). V shed 9 bases and J shed 5 bases, with 15 bases lying between them. This CDR3 contains 13 residues. CDR1 and CDR2 (germline): KGHDR, SFDVKD. The CDR3 spells CATPRGGLTEAFF. CDR3 DNA sequence: TGTGCCACCCCTAGGGGTGGTTTAACTGAAGCTTTCTTT.

The chain combines TRBV29-1 with TRBJ1-2; D unresolved. Germline CDR1 reads SQVTM; CDR2 reads ANQGSEA. V lost 6 bases and J lost 4, with 9 bases in between. CDR3 length: 11 residues. In nucleotides, the CDR3 is TGCAGCGTCAATCCTTCCTATGGCTACACCTTC. It translates to CSVNPSYGYTF.